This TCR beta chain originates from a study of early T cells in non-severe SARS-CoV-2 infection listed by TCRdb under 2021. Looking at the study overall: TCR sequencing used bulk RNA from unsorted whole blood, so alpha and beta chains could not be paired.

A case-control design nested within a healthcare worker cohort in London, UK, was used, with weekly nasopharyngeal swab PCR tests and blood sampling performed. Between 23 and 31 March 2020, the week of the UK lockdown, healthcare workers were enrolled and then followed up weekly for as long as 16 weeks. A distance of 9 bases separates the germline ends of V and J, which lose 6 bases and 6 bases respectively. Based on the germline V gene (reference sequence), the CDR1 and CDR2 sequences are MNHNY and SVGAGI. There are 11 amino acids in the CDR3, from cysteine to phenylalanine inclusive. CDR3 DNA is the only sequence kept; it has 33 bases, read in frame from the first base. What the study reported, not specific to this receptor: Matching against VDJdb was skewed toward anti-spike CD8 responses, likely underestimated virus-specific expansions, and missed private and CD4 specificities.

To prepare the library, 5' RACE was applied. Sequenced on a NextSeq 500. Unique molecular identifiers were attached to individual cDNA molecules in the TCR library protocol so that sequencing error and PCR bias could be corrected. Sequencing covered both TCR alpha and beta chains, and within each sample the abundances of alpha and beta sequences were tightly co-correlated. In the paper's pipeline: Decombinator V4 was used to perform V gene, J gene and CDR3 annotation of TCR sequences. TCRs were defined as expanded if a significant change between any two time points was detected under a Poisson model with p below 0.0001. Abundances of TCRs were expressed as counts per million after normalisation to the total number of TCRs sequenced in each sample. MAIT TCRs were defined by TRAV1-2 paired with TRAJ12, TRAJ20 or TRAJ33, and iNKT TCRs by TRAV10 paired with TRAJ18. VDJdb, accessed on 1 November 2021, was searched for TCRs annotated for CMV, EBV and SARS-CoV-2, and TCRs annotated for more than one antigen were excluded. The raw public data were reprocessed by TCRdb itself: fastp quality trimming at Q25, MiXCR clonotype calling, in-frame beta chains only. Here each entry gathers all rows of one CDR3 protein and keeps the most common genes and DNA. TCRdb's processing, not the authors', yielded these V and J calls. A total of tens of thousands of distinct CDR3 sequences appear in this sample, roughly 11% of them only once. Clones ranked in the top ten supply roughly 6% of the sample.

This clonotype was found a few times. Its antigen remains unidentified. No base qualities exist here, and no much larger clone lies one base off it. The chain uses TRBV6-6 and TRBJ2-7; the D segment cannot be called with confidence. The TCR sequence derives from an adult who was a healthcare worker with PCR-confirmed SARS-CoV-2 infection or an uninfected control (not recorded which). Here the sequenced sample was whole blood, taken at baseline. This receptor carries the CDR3 CASSPQTEQYF. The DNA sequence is TGTGCCAGCAGCCCCCAGACCGAGCAGTACTTC.